This T cell receptor (beta chain) was found in a study of the immune and genomic landscape of osteosarcoma (dated by TCRdb to 2019 to 2021). As for the study more broadly: The overall cohort was composed of 45 or so pediatric and adult patients with high-grade osteosarcoma, and a median age at diagnosis of around 30 years (range 5-81) was recorded. Poor-risk disease was overrepresented in the cohort, as 73% of patients had an unfavorable pathologic response to standard therapy and around 67% were deceased. In the overall cohort, approximately 60% of patients were male, and localized disease at diagnosis was presented by around 77% of patients. To define immunogenic potential, the study profiled osteosarcoma specimens using whole genome, RNA and T-cell receptor sequencing, along with immunohistochemistry and reverse phase protein arrays. To characterize the osteosarcoma immunogenomic landscape, TCR sequencing results were integrated with transcriptome, protein array and immunostaining data. An explanation for the limited clinical activity of immune checkpoint inhibitors in osteosarcoma was sought in the study. Two samples from the same tumor site were contributed by each of three patients. What the study reported, not specific to this receptor: Clonality benchmarks were derived from external normal skin and healthy peripheral blood data rather than from matched normal tissue. In five cases, the repertoire was dominated by a single hyperexpanded clone, and fewer than 100 T-cell clonotypes were detected in all five cases. TCR productive clonality was higher in the immune-hot C3 cluster than the cold C1 cluster but still low overall. Alongside the frozen tumor specimens, matched blood was collected from only two patients. Sample size was not determined by any statistical method, because osteosarcoma is rare and all possible samples were collected. Overall, productive TCR clonality was low, with an average of 0.09 and a maximum of 0.3, which suggests limited T-cell clonal expansion.

TCR beta chain CDR3 regions were immunosequenced using the ImmunoSEQ Assay (Adaptive Biotechnologies). The study's own analysis went as follows. TCRB rearrangements, read counts, read proportions and gene usage were exported through the ImmunoSEQ Analyzer platform. T-cell clonality was calculated on productive rearrangements as 1 minus Pielou's evenness. In the clonal space homeostasis analysis, clonotypes were sorted into rare, small, medium, large or hyperexpanded (0.01 to 1 of the repertoire) bins. TCR productive clonality was compared across immune clusters C1, C2 and C3 using the Wilcoxon rank sum test. TCRdb re-hosts the immuneACCESS table, in-frame sequences only. Its copies lack some clones; in the studies checked, an unresolved V gene accounts for under half of them, and the cause for the rest is not known. D and trimming come from the DNA, and the V and J calls and clone size come from that table. In this sample the table shows a few hundred clones, roughly 85% of which occur a single time. Of the sample, approximately 9.1% is held by the ten largest clones.

The specimens were post-treatment primary, local recurrence and metastasis tumors obtained from patients with a poor prognosis. The metastasis specimens were resected osteosarcoma lung metastases that had been frozen. The germline V gene (reference sequence) specifies LNHNV as CDR1 and YYDKDF as CDR2. Between the V and J ends, shortened by 2 bases and 5 bases respectively, the junction contains 13 bases. From the cysteine through the phenylalanine, the CDR3 covers 16 amino acids. Kept here is only the CDR3 DNA, which spans 48 bases and is read in frame from base 1. About this clone: Its antigen remains undetermined. Per-base qualities were not stored, and no clone one base away is much larger.

The sequence was obtained from a girl aged 5 to 17 with osteosarcoma. The age is the age at diagnosis. The material sequenced was metastatic tumor tissue from the lung. The cell subset or site tag for this specimen amounts to: lung metastasis of osteosarcoma. The chain uses TRBV15 and TRBJ1-6; the D gene is perhaps TRBD1, on 6 matching bases. CDR3 reads: CATSRLRGYDNSPLHF. The nucleotide sequence reads TGTGCCACCAGCAGACTCAGGGGTTATGATAATTCACCCCTCCACTTT.